Listed below are T cell receptor beta chains from one sample, sequenced in a study of blood T cells in healthy people across ages. Each CDR3 protein is one row after TCRdb ran MiXCR on the 5' RACE reads. Among approximately 780,000 distinct CDR3 sequences, approximately 24% were seen once, and the ten largest hold 3%. These sequences were also reported in another study, on T cells of mothers and their children.

Sequencing was done on a sample of blood. All receptors derive from a boy younger than 18 in good health. Each CDR3 is given with its conserved first and last residue. The D gene is left open where the match is weak. Not every row has a clone size; where given, it reads once, few, many or a size class.

d_call | j_call | clone_size | v_call | cdr3_nt | cdr3_aa
- | TRBJ1-2 | - | TRBV28 | TGTGCCAGCAGCCAACCCTCCAGGGACTATGGCTACACCTTC | CASSQPSRDYGYTF
TRBD1 | TRBJ2-4 | - | TRBV27 | TGTGCCAGCAGTAACAGGGGGACCCTAGCCAAAAACATTCAGTACTTC | CASSNRGTLAKNIQYF
- | TRBJ1-6 | - | TRBV10-3 | TGTGCCATCAGTGAAGGAGCTTATAATTCACCCCTCCACTTT | CAISEGAYNSPLHF
- | TRBJ1-4 | - | TRBV6-6 | TGTGCCAGCAGAGAACAGACTACTAATGAAAAACTGTTTTTT | CASREQTTNEKLFF
- | TRBJ2-7 | few | TRBV11-2 | TGTGCCAGCAGCTTAGCACCGAGCTCCTACGAGCAGTACTTC | CASSLAPSSYEQYF
- | TRBJ2-5 | once | TRBV7-9 | TGTGCCAGCATCTCTCCGTACCAAGAGACCCAGTACTTC | CASISPYQETQYF
TRBD2 | TRBJ2-1 | few | TRBV20-1 | TGCAGTGCTAGAGGTCGAAGGACTAGCGCCCCGGATGAGCAGTTCTTC | CSARGRRTSAPDEQFF
- | TRBJ2-2 | - | TRBV5-1 | TGCGCCAGCAGCTTGGAAGCAGGGCGGAGAACCGGGGAGCTGTTTTTT | CASSLEAGRRTGELFF
- | TRBJ2-3 | - | TRBV5-1 | TGCGCCAGCAGCGCGACTAGGCCGGCAGATACGCAGTATTTT | CASSATRPADTQYF
- | TRBJ2-7 | - | TRBV5-1 | TGCGCCAGCAGCTTGATGGAGAGGGGGGAGCAGTACTTC | CASSLMERGEQYF
- | TRBJ1-6 | - | TRBV6-6 | TGTGCCAGCAGTTACGTGAATAATTCACCCCTCCACTTT | CASSYVNNSPLHF
- | TRBJ1-4 | - | TRBV20-1 | TGCAGTGCCAGCGGAGGGACTAATGAAAAACTGTTTTTT | CSASGGTNEKLFF
TRBD1 | TRBJ1-1 | few | TRBV29-1 | TGCAGCGTTGAGGCAGGGGGCCTTGAAGCTTTCTTT | CSVEAGGLEAFF
TRBD2 | TRBJ2-5 | - | TRBV5-1 | TGCGCCAGCAGCAGAGTTCGGACTAGCGGGGGGATGGTAGAGACCCAGTACTTC | CASSRVRTSGGMVETQYF
TRBD1 | TRBJ2-7 | few | TRBV6-5 | TGTGCCAGCAGTGACGGGACAGGGAGGGACGAGCAGTACTTC | CASSDGTGRDEQYF
- | TRBJ1-6 | few | TRBV28 | TGTGCCAGCTCCAGGGTTGGTAATTCACCCCTCCACTTT | CASSRVGNSPLHF
- | TRBJ1-4 | many | TRBV7-2 | TGTGCCAGCACCACGGACCCAACTAATGAAAAACTGTTTTTT | CASTTDPTNEKLFF
- | TRBJ1-1 | - | TRBV5-1 | TGCGCCAGCAGCTTGGCCCGGGGTGGCACTGAAGCTTTCTTT | CASSLARGGTEAFF
TRBD2 | TRBJ2-7 | few | TRBV5-1 | TGCGCCAGCACCATTGGGGTAGCGGGGGTCTCCTACGAGCAGTACTTC | CASTIGVAGVSYEQYF
- | TRBJ2-7 | - | TRBV11-2 | TGTGCCAGCTGCTTAGGGGCGATCTACGAGCAGTACTTC | CASCLGAIYEQYF
- | TRBJ2-7 | few | TRBV10-3 | TGTGCCATCAGAAACAGCTCCTACGAGCAGTACTTC | CAIRNSSYEQYF
TRBD2 | TRBJ2-1 | - | TRBV25-1 | TGTGCCAGCAGTGATCCCTTCGGGCGGGAGGGGGCCTACAATGAGCAGTTCTTC | CASSDPFGREGAYNEQFF
- | TRBJ2-3 | - | TRBV10-3 | TGTGCCATCAGTGAGGACAGTTCCACAGATACGCAGTATTTT | CAISEDSSTDTQYF
- | TRBJ2-1 | few | TRBV27 | TGTGCCAGCAGTTTAATAGGGAATGAGCAGTTCTTC | CASSLIGNEQFF
- | TRBJ1-2 | - | TRBV7-9 | TGTGCCAGCAGCCAGACGTTAAACTATGGCTACACCTTC | CASSQTLNYGYTF